This record covers a single T cell receptor beta chain. Data came from immunoSEQ multiplex PCR; TCRdb stores just in-frame clones and leaves some out. The repertoire holds some 100,000 clones, with 70% to 85% as singletons. Time point indicated: baseline pretreatment blood. The treatment here: 15 Gy SBRT to primary tumor, nephrectomy 4 weeks later. This entry is derived from a study of radiation and T cells in renal cell carcinoma. Germline V gives CDR1 SGHVS, CDR2 FQNEAQ. The CDR3 length is 14 residues. Germline trimming cut 5 bases from V and 9 bases from J; bases unmatched to any gene: 9. Here the sequenced sample was blood, taken from a patient whose treatment included radiotherapy and nephrectomy. The V and J genes are TRBV7-8 and TRBJ2-1, with 8 nucleotides matching TRBD1. The clonotype was recovered from a man in his 60s with renal cell carcinoma. The DNA of the CDR3 is TGTGCCAGCAGCCAGCCGACCGGACAGGGTGAGCAGTTCTTC. Its protein product is CASSQPTGQGEQFF.